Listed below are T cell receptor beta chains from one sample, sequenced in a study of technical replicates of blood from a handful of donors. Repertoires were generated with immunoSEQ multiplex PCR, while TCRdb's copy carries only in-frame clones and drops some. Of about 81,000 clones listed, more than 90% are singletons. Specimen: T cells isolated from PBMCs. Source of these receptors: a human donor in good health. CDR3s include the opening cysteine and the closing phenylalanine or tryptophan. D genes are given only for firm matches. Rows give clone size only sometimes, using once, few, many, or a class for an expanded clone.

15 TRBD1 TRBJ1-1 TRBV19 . TGTGCCAGTAGTTCAAGACAGGGGGCGCGGACTGAAGCTTTCTTT CASSSRQGARTEAFF
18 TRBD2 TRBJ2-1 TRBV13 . TGTGCCAGCAGCTCAGGGACTAGCGGGAGCCTTCACTACAATGAGCAGTTCTTC CASSSGTSGSLHYNEQFF
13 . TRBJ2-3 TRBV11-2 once TGTGCCACCGAATTCACAGGGCCAGATACGCAGTATTTT CATEFTGPDTQYF
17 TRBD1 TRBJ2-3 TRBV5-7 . TGTGCCAGCAGCTTGGTCCGCCGGACAGGGAGGTCTAATACGCAGTATTTT CASSLVRRTGRSNTQYF
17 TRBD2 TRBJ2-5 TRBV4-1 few TGCGCCAGCAGCCAGGAGCATTCCGGGACTAGAAAAGAGACCCAGTACTTC CASSQEHSGTRKETQYF
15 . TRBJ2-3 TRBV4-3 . TGCGCCAGCAGCCAAGATAACGGGGGCACAGATACGCAGTATTTT CASSQDNGGTDTQYF
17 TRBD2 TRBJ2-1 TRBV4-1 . TGCGCCAGCAGCCTTTCTGGACTAGCGGGAGGGCATCAAGAGCAGTTCTTC CASSLSGLAGGHQEQFF
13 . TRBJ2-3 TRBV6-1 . TGTGCCAACTTGAAGCTTAGCACAGATACGCAGTATTTT CANLKLSTDTQYF
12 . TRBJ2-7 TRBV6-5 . TGTGCCAGCAGCACGGGTGGATACGAGCAGTACTTC CASSTGGYEQYF
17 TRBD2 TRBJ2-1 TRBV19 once TGTGCCAGTAGTATTATTCTCCTAGCGGGACTTTACAATGAGCAGTTCTTC CASSIILLAGLYNEQFF
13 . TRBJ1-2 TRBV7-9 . TGTGCCAGCACCCTCTCGGGATCCTATGGCTACACCTTC CASTLSGSYGYTF
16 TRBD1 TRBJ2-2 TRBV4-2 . TGTGCCAGCAGCATAATGACAGGGGCGAACACCGGGGAGCTGTTTTTT CASSIMTGANTGELFF
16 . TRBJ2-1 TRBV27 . TGTGCCAGCAGTTTATACGGGGGGCGGATAGGAAATGAGCAGTTCTTC CASSLYGGRIGNEQFF
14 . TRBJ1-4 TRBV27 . TGTGCCAGCAGTTTGCAGGGGTCGGGGGAAAAACTGTTTTTT CASSLQGSGEKLFF
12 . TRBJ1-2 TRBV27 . TGTGCCAGCAGTCCCGGGGGGGGTGGCTACACCTTC CASSPGGGGYTF
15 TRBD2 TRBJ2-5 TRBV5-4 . TGTGCCAGCAGCTTGTCTAGCGGGGGGCAAGAGACCCAGTACTTC CASSLSSGGQETQYF
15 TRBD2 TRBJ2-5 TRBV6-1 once TGTGCCAGCAGTGACGGGGCGGGAGAGGGGGAGACCCAGTACTTC CASSDGAGEGETQYF
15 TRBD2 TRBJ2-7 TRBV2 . TGTGCCAGCCGCCCCGGGACTAGCGGGGCCTACGAGCAGTACTTC CASRPGTSGAYEQYF
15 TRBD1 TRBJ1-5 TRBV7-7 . TGTGCCAGCAGCCCAGACAGGGCGGGCAATCAGCCCCAGCATTTT CASSPDRAGNQPQHF
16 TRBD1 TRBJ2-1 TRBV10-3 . TGTGCCATCAGAGGGGACAGGCCAAGCTCCTACAATGAGCAGTTCTTC CAIRGDRPSSYNEQFF
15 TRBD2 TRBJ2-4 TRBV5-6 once TGTGCCAGCAGCTTGAATTCGGGAGGGTGGCACATTCAGTACTTC CASSLNSGGWHIQYF
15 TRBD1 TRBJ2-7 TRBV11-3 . TGTGCCAGCAGCTCCTCCCGGGACAGATCCTACGAGCAGTACTTC CASSSSRDRSYEQYF
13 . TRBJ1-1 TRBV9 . TGTGCCAGCAGCGTAGGGAGGCACACTGAAGCTTTCTTT CASSVGRHTEAFF
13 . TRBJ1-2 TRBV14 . TGTGCCAGCAGCCAAACAACTAACTATGGCTACACCTTC CASSQTTNYGYTF
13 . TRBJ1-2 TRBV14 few TGTGCCAGCAGCCAAGAGGGGCGGTATGGCTACACCTTC CASSQEGRYGYTF
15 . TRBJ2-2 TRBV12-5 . TGTGCTAGTGGACCTGGGGGGGGCGGCACCGGGGAGCTGTTTTTT CASGPGGGGTGELFF
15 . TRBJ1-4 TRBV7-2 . TGTGCCAGCAGCTTAATCTTGGGGCTCGGTGAAAAACTGTTTTTT CASSLILGLGEKLFF
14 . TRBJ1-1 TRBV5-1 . TGCGCCAGCAGCTTGAACGCGGGGAACACTGAAGCTTTCTTT CASSLNAGNTEAFF
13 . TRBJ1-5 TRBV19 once TGTGCCAGTAGTCTGGACGGGGATCAGCCCCAGCATTTT CASSLDGDQPQHF
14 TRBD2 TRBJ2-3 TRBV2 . TGTGCCAGCTGCCTTAGCGGGACGACAGATACGCAGTATTTT CASCLSGTTDTQYF
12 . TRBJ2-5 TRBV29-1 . TGCAGCGTTGAACGGACGGGGGAGACCCAGTACTTC CSVERTGETQYF
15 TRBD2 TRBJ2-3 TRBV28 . TGTGCCAGCATGGTCCCAGCGGGAGTCACAGATACGCAGTATTTT CASMVPAGVTDTQYF
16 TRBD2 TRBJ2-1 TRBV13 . TGTGCCAGCAGTTTACCGGGACTAGCGGGAGTTAATGAGCAGTTCTTC CASSLPGLAGVNEQFF
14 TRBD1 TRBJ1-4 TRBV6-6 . TGTGCCAGCAGTTCGACAGGGTATAATGAAAAACTGTTTTTT CASSSTGYNEKLFF
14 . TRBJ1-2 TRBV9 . TGTGCCAGCACGCGAGGTGGAGGGTTGGTTGGCTACACCTTC CASTRGGGLVGYTF
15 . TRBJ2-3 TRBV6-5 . TGTGCCAGCAGTTACCTTCAGGATAGCACAGATACGCAGTATTTT CASSYLQDSTDTQYF
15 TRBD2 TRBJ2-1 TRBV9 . TGTGCCAGCAGCGATGAACTAGCGGGAGGGCAAGAGCAGTTCTTC CASSDELAGGQEQFF
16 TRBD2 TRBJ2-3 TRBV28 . TGTGCCAGCACGGGAGGACTAGCCTCTAGCACAGATACGCAGTATTTT CASTGGLASSTDTQYF
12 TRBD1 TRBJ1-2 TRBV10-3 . TGTGCCATCAGGGACCAGGGGGATGGCTACACCTTC CAIRDQGDGYTF
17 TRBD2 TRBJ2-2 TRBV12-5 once TGTGCTAGTGGTTTGGTACCGACTAGCGGGAGAACCGGGGAGCTGTTTTTT CASGLVPTSGRTGELFF
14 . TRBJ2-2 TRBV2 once TGTGCCAGCGCTCAGGGTGCGAACACCGGGGAGCTGTTTTTT CASAQGANTGELFF
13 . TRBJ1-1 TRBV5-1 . TGCGCCAGCAGCTTCACAGTAGAAGGCGAAGCTTTCTTT CASSFTVEGEAFF
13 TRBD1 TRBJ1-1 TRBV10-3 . TGTGCCATTGGGGACAGGGGGGACACTGAAGCTTTCTTT CAIGDRGDTEAFF
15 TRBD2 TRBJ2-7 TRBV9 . TGTGCCAGCAGCGTAGGGGGGGGGATACCATACGAGCAGTACTTC CASSVGGGIPYEQYF
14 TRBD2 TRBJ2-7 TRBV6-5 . TGTGCCAGCAGTTGGGGGACTAGAACAAACGAGCAGTACTTC CASSWGTRTNEQYF
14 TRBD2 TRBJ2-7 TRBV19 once TGTGCCAGTAGTCCTCGGGGGGGTTCCTACGAGCAGTACTTC CASSPRGGSYEQYF
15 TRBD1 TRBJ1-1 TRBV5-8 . TGTGCCAGCAGCCCGAGGGACAGAATAAACACTGAAGCTTTCTTT CASSPRDRINTEAFF
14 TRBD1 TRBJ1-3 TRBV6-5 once TGTGCCTGCCGGGGGGACAGGGCAGGAAACACCATATATTTT CACRGDRAGNTIYF
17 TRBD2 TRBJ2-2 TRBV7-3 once TGTGCCAGCAGCCCATTCCCGGGACTAGTGGGGACCGGGGAGCTGTTTTTT CASSPFPGLVGTGELFF
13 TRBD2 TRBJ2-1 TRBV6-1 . TGTGCCACTGCGGGAGCCATCTACAATGAGCAGTTCTTC CATAGAIYNEQFF
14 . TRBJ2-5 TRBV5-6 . TGTGCCAGCAGTTCCGGGACTCCATTAGAGACCCAGTACTTC CASSSGTPLETQYF
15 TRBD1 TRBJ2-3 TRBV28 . TGTGCCAGCAGTCTAAGACAGGGCTACACAGATACGCAGTATTTT CASSLRQGYTDTQYF
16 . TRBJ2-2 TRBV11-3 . TGTGCCAGCAGCTTAAGTCTTCGGGAATGGACCGGGGAGCTGTTTTTT CASSLSLREWTGELFF
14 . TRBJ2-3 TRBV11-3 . TGTGCCAGCAGCTTAGGGGGCCTCACAGATACGCAGTATTTT CASSLGGLTDTQYF